The 10 T cell receptor beta chains in this list originate from one sample, sequenced in a study of control samples from healthy donors and cancer patients. TCRdb's table, derived via immunoSEQ multiplex PCR, lists solely in-frame clones and lacks some. The sample lists approximately 140,000 clones, about 90% seen once, with around 7.6% in the top ten. Sequencing was done on a sample of PBMCs. Receptors were obtained from a man between 50 and 59 years old with head and neck cancer.

The chain carries TRBV27 and TRBJ2-1, with D possibly matching TRBD1 (6 bases). V was clipped by 10 bases and J by 5 bases, with 12 bases between them. Per the germline V gene, CDR1 is MNHEY and CDR2 is SMNVEV (reference sequence). The CDR3 has 12 amino acids. This chain's CDR3 is CAIRTVDNEQFF. DNA of the CDR3: TGTGCCATAAGGACAGTTGACAATGAGCAGTTCTTC.

V usage is TRBV10-1 and J usage is TRBJ2-3; maybe TRBD1 (6 bases). Per the germline V gene, CDR1 is WNHNN and CDR2 is SYGVQD (reference sequence). V was cut by 4 bases and J by 1 base, with 15 bases left in between. The CDR3 runs to 16 residues. The CDR3 DNA is TGCGCCAGCAGTGCAGGTTTGGCAGGGGGCACAGATACGCAGTATTTT. It specifies CASSAGLAGGTDTQYF.

This chain joins TRBV9 and TRBJ2-7, with a weak D call TRBD1 (6 bases). CDR1 and CDR2 from the germline V gene are SGDLS and YYNGEE. The CDR3 sequence is 15 residues long. Trimming stripped 5 bases from V and 3 bases from J, with 18 bases between. In nucleotides, the CDR3 is TGTGCCAGCAGTCTCCAATCGGGACAAAACTACGAGCAGTACTTC. Translated, it gives CASSLQSGQNYEQYF.

The chain couples TRBV10-1 to TRBJ2-7; TRBD2 might be the D (6 bases). The germline V gene encodes CDR1 WNHNN and CDR2 SYGVQD (reference sequence). The CDR3 consists of 15 residues. Trimming stripped 4 bases from V and 0 bases from J, with 13 bases between. The CDR3 DNA is TGCGCCAGCAGTGGGGGGGTCTCATCCTCCTACGAGCAGTACTTC. It is translated as CASSGGVSSSYEQYF.

In DNA, the CDR3 is TGCGCCAGCAGCTTGACAGGGGGTTGGACTGAAGCTTTCTTT. This gives the protein CASSLTGGWTEAFF. V gene TRBV5-1 combines with J gene TRBJ1-1; 8 nucleotides align to TRBD1. Germline CDR1 and CDR2: SGHRS and YFSETQ. The junction had 4 bases not matched to a gene; V was cut back by 1 base and J by 5 bases. CDR3 length: 14 residues.

This sequence joins TRBV11-2 and TRBJ1-5, with D possibly matching TRBD1 (5 bases). This CDR3 is 15 amino acids long. The ends were cut back, 0 bases at V and 4 bases at J, with 10 bases in the middle. The germline V gene encodes CDR1 SGHAT and CDR2 FQNNGV. The CDR3 region is CASSLDVGTNQPQHF. DNA for the CDR3: TGTGCCAGCAGCTTAGATGTGGGGACTAATCAGCCCCAGCATTTT.

V is TRBV7-6 and J is TRBJ2-1; 9 nucleotides align to TRBD2. Germline loops: CDR1 SGHVS, CDR2 FNYEAQ. The CDR3 has 15 residues. V dropped 5 bases and J dropped 7; count of bases not matched to a gene: 9. The CDR3 loop is CASSRLAGGGNEQFF. In nucleotides, the CDR3 is TGTGCCAGCAGCCGTCTGGCGGGAGGGGGTAATGAGCAGTTCTTC.

This chain joins TRBV2 and TRBJ1-2; D is ambiguous. Looked up from germline, CDR1 is SNHLY and CDR2 is FYNNEI. The CDR3 runs to 13 residues. Trimming removed 4 bases at V and 4 bases at J, with 10 bases between. The CDR3 DNA reads TGTGCCAGCAGTGCGGACGGCCTCTATGGCTACACCTTC. Amino acids: CASSADGLYGYTF.

The J gene is TRBJ1-4, the V gene TRBV2; D is perhaps TRBD1 (5 bases). V lost 0 bases, J lost 4 bases, and 9 bases lay in between. There are 15 residues in the CDR3. CDR1 and CDR2 (germline): SNHLY, FYNNEI. This CDR3 is CASSEALGGNEKLFF. The DNA of the CDR3 is TGTGCCAGCAGTGAAGCGCTTGGGGGTAATGAAAAACTGTTTTTT.

The chain uses TRBV11-2 and TRBJ2-1; 9 nucleotides match TRBD2. Germline trimming cut 5 bases from V and 2 bases from J; bases unmatched to any gene: 4. Germline V gene data show CDR1 as SGHAT and CDR2 as FQNNGV. This CDR3 contains 15 residues. The CDR3 loop reads CASSPERGAYNEQFF. The CDR3 coding sequence is TGTGCCAGCAGCCCAGAGCGGGGGGCCTACAATGAGCAGTTCTTC.